What follows describes a single TCR beta chain. What it binds is not known. This sample was included in a study of graft-versus-host responses after intestinal transplantation. As for the study in general: For around 3 years after anti-thymocyte globulin induction, all recipients took tacrolimus and steroids.

Study-wide results and limits: Allograft clonal ratios (graft-versus-host to host-versus-graft) were high in patients who had graft-donor T cell macrochimerism.

The assay was immunoSEQ multiplex PCR, and TCRdb's table has in-frame clones only and misses some. This table has 84,000 or so clones, roughly 92% appearing once. This CDR3 comprises 12 residues. CDR1 and CDR2 (germline): SGDLS, YYNGEE. V dropped 4 bases and J dropped 6 bases, with 10 bases sitting between them. This rearrangement joins TRBV9 to TRBJ1-2, with D possibly matching TRBD1 (6 bases). The sequence was obtained from a human donor who received an intestinal transplant. The specimen comprised unstimulated CD4+ T cells sorted from spleen or lymph node cells, sampled before intestinal transplant. The CDR3 here is CASSIYRDGYTF. CDR3 DNA: TGTGCCAGCAGCATTTACAGGGATGGCTACACCTTC.